The clone carrying this T cell receptor beta chain was detected once. The antigen is undetermined. The data stem from a study of T cell responses to AZD1222 COVID-19 vaccine. Study-wide results and limits: Among the donors, most were white British and more were female, and clonal diversity was possibly underestimated. CD4 TCRs covered the whole spike, strongest at regions 160-218 and 743-854. The breadth and depth of Spike-specific TCRs increased once two AZD1222 doses had been given.

Produced via immunoSEQ multiplex PCR; TCRdb's table is partial and in-frame only. The sample contains 100,000 or so clones, more than 75% of which appear only once. J was trimmed by 3 bases and V by 4 bases; bases with no gene match: 4. Germline V gene lookup returns CDR1 SQVTM and CDR2 ANQGSEA. The CDR3 extends over 14 amino acids. The J gene is TRBJ2-3, the V gene TRBV29-1; 10 bases agree with TRBD1. The receptor's source is an adult in good health. The sample consisted of peripheral blood, taken on day 0 of AZD1222 vaccination. The CDR3 loop reads CSVGRDRGTDTQYF. The CDR3 DNA reads TGCAGCGTTGGTCGGGACAGGGGAACAGATACGCAGTATTTT.